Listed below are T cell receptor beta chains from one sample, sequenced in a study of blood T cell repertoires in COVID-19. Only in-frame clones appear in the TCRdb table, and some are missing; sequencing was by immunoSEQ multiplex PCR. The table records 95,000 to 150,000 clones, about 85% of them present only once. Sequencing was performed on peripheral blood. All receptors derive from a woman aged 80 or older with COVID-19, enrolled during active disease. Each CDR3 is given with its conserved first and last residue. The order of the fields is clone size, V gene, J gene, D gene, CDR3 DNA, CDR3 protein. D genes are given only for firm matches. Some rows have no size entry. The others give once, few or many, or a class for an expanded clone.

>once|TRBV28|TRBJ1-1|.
TGTGCCAGCAGTTTATTACGAAGCCGAGAAACGAACACTGAAGCTTTCTTT
CASSLLRSRETNTEAFF
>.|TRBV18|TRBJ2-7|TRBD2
TGTGCCAGCTCAACTAGCGGGAGAGACGAGCAGTACTTC
CASSTSGRDEQYF
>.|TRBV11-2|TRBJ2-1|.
TGTGCCAGCAGCTTAGATCCGGTACAGGGGGGGAATGAGCAGTTCTTC
CASSLDPVQGGNEQFF
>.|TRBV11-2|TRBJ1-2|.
TGTGCCAGCAGCTCCGTACGTAGGAGCACTTATGGCTACACCTTC
CASSSVRRSTYGYTF
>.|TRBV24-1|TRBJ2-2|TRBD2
TGTGCCACGGAGCGGGGAATTGGCGGGGAGCTGTTTTTT
CATERGIGGELFF
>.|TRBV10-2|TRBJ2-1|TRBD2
TGCGCCAGCAGTCCACTAGCGGGAGGGAGGAGCTCCTACAATGAGCAGTTCTTC
CASSPLAGGRSSYNEQFF
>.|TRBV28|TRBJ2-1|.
TGTGCCAGCAGAGCAAGAAATGAGCAGTTCTTC
CASRARNEQFF
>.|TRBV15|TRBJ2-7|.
TGTGCCACCAGCAGGGACTCCCTCTCCTACGAGCAGTACTTC
CATSRDSLSYEQYF
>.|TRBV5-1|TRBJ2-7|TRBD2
TGCGCCAGCAGCTTACGACTAGCGGGGGTGACCTACGAGCAGTACTTC
CASSLRLAGVTYEQYF
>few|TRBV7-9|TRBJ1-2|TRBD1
TGTGCCAGCAGCCCCCAGGGGGATGGCTACACCTTC
CASSPQGDGYTF
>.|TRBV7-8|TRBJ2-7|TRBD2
TGTGCCAGCAGCTTACAACTAGCGGGAGTCGGGGAGCAGTACTTC
CASSLQLAGVGEQYF
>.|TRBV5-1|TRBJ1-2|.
TGCGCCAGCAGCTGGAGTGGTAGCCTATCCTATGGCTACACCTTC
CASSWSGSLSYGYTF
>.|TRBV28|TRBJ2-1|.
TGTGCCAGCAGTCGGCCCGGATCAGGGTCTGCGTTCTTC
CASSRPGSGSAFF
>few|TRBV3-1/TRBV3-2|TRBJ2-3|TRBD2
TGTGCCAGCAGCCAATCGGGACTAGTTACAGATACGCAGTATTTT
CASSQSGLVTDTQYF
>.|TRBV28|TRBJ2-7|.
TGTGCCAGCAAAACCGGGACTCACTCCTACGAGCAGTACTTC
CASKTGTHSYEQYF
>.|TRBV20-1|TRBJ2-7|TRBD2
TGCAGTACTAGCGGGATAAACGAGCAGTACTTC
CSTSGINEQYF
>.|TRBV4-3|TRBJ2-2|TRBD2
TGCGCCAGCAGCCGGGAGAGCGGGAGACTTAACACCGGGGAGCTGTTTTTT
CASSRESGRLNTGELFF
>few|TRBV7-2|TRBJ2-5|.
TGTGCCAGCAGGCTACAGGTGGGCGAGACCCAGTACTTC
CASRLQVGETQYF
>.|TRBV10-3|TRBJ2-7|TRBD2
TGTGCCATATCTCTAGCGGGAGGTCTCGAGCAGTACTTC
CAISLAGGLEQYF
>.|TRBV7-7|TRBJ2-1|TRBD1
TGTGCCAGCAGCGCTGGACAGGGGAGCAATGAGCAGTTCTTC
CASSAGQGSNEQFF
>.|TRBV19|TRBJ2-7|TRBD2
TGTGCCAGTAGTAAGCTAGCGGGAGCTACCTACGAGCAGTACTTC
CASSKLAGATYEQYF
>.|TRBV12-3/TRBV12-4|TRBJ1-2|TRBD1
TGTGCCAGCAGTTTAGGACAGGGGAGCTACACCTTC
CASSLGQGSYTF
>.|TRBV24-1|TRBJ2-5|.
TGTGCCACCAGTGGACAGAACCAAGAGACCCAGTACTTC
CATSGQNQETQYF
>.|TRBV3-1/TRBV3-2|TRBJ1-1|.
TGTGCCAGCAGCCAAGCCAGGGAAGCTTTCTTT
CASSQAREAFF
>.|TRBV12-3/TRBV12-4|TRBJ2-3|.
TGTGCCAGCAGTTTAGTTCTCACAGATACGCAGTATTTT
CASSLVLTDTQYF
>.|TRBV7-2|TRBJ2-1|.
TGTGCCAGCAGCTTAGACAGACCCTCCTACAATGAGCAGTTCTTC
CASSLDRPSYNEQFF
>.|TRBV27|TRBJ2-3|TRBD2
TGTGCCAGCAGTTTATCTACTAGCGGGAGGGATACGCAGTATTTT
CASSLSTSGRDTQYF
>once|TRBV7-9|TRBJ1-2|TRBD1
TGTGCCTACCCCGGGACAGGGAGAGGAGATGGCTACACCTTC
CAYPGTGRGDGYTF
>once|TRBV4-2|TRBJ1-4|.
TGTGCCAGCAGCCAAGATAGCGTAGAGAGGAAAACCAAAAAACTGTTTTTT
CASSQDSVERKTKKLFF
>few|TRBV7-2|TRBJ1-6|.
TGTGCCAGCAGCTTAACCGTTGGGCTTACCTCACCCCTCCACTTT
CASSLTVGLTSPLHF
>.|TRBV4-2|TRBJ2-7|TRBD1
TGTGCCAGCAGCCAGCGGACAGGGGACGAGCAGTACTTC
CASSQRTGDEQYF
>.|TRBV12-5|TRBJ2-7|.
TGTGCTAGTGGTTTGTGTCTTTCCCGGGAAATTACCTACGAGCAGTACTTC
CASGLCLSREITYEQYF
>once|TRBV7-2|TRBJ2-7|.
TGTGCCAGCAGCGTACAGGACTCCTACGAGCAGTACTTC
CASSVQDSYEQYF
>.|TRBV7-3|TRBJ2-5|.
TGTGCCAGCAGCTTAGGTCAAGGACAGCACCAAGAGACCCAGTACTTC
CASSLGQGQHQETQYF
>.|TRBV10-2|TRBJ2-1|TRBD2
TGCGCCAGCAAACTAGCGGGAGGGGGGAATGAGCAGTTCTTC
CASKLAGGGNEQFF
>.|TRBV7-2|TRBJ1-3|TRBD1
TGTGCCAGCAGCTTACTGGGACAGGGGGCTGGAAACACCATATATTTT
CASSLLGQGAGNTIYF
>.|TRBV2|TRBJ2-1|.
TGTGCCAGCACATGGGCAGAACTAGCCCTCTCTGAGCAGTTCTTC
CASTWAELALSEQFF
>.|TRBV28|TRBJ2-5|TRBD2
TGTGCCAGCAGTAACGGACTAGCGGGAGAAGAGACCCAGTACTTC
CASSNGLAGEETQYF
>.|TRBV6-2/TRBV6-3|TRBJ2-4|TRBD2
TGTGCCAGCAGTGTTGCTAGCGGAAACATTCAGTACTTC
CASSVASGNIQYF
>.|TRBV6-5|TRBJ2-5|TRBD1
TGTGCCAGCAGTTACTCCCCAGGGGGACGTGAGACCCAGTACTTC
CASSYSPGGRETQYF
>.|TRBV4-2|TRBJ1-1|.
TGTGCCAGCAGCGGGGCTTCGGGGAACACTGAAGCTTTCTTT
CASSGASGNTEAFF
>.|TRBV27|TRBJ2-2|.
TGTGCCAGCACCCGACGGGCAGGGGCGAACACCGGGGAGCTGTTTTTT
CASTRRAGANTGELFF
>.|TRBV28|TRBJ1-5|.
TGTGCCAGCAGTTTATCCATAGGGGGAACCCAGCATTTT
CASSLSIGGTQHF
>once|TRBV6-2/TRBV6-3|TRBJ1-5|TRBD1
TGTGCCAGCAGTTACTCTGTGACAGGGACTCGCTCTCAGCCCCAGCATTTT
CASSYSVTGTRSQPQHF
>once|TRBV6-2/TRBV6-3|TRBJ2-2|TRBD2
TGTGCCAGCAGCACCCCCTTTTCTAGCGGGAGGACTTCGTCGAACACCGGGGAGCTGTTTTTT
CASSTPFSSGRTSSNTGELFF
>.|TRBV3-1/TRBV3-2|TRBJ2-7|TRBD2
TGTGCCAGCAGCCAAGTCGGGCTAGCGGGAACGTACGAGCAGTACTTC
CASSQVGLAGTYEQYF
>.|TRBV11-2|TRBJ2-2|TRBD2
TGTGCCAGCAGCCTCGGGACTAGCGGGAGGGCCGTCGGGGAGCTGTTTTTT
CASSLGTSGRAVGELFF
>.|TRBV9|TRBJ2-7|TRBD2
TGTGCCAGCAGCGTCGGTGGACTAGCATCCATCTACGAGCAGTACTTC
CASSVGGLASIYEQYF
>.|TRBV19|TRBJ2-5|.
TGTGCCAGTAGTATCGTTCTAAAGGAGACCCAGTACTTC
CASSIVLKETQYF
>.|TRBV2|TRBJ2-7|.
TGTGCCAGCTCGTGGCAGTACGAGCAGTACTTC
CASSWQYEQYF
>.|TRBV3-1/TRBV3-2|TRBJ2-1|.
TGTGCCAGCAGCCAGTACGGTGTGAATGAGCAGTTCTTC
CASSQYGVNEQFF
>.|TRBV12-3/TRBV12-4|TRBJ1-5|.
TGTGCCAGCAGTTTAGGGGGGGATCAGCCCCAGCATTTT
CASSLGGDQPQHF
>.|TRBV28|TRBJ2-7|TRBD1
TGTGCAGCCGGACAGGGCCGCTACTACGAGCAGTACTTC
CAAGQGRYYEQYF
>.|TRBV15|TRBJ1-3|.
TGTGCCACCAGCAGCGGGGGACGGGACGGAAACACCATATATTTT
CATSSGGRDGNTIYF
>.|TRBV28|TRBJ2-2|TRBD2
TGTGCCAGCAGGCTGACTAGCGGGGGGACCGGGGAGCTGTTTTTT
CASRLTSGGTGELFF
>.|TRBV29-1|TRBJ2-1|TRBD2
TGCAGCGTGCTAGCGGGACCTTCATGGAATGAGCAGTTCTTC
CSVLAGPSWNEQFF